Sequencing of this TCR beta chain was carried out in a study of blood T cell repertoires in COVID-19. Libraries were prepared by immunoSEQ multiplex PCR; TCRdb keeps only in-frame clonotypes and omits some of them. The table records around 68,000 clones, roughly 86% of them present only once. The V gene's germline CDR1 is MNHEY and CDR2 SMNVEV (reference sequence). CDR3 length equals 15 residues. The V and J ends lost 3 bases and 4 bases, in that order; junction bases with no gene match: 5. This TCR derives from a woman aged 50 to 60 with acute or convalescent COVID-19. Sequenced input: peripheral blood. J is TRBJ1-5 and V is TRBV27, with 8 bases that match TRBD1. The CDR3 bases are TGTGCCAGCAGTTTTCAGGGGGCCCGGAATCAGCCCCAGCATTTT. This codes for CASSFQGARNQPQHF.